The next 30 T cell receptor beta chains were all read from a single sample in a study of cytotoxic CD8 clonotypes in ibrutinib-treated CLL. The data were produced by immunoSEQ multiplex PCR, yet TCRdb's version contains in-frame clones alone and is incomplete. Of fewer than 400,000 clones in the sample, roughly 71% were seen once. Sequenced material: PBMCs, taken after 36 months of ibrutinib treatment. Receptor source: a human donor with chronic lymphocytic leukemia.

The genes are TRBV6-4 and TRBJ2-1, with TRBD2 matching over 10 bases. Trimming took 5 bases from V and 2 from J; bases not matched to a gene: 3. Germline V gene lookup returns CDR1 MRHNA and CDR2 SNTAGT. This CDR3 has 15 residues. CDR3 DNA: TGTGCCAGCAGTATAGCGGGAGGCGCCTACAATGAGCAGTTCTTC. Amino acids: CASSIAGGAYNEQFF.

This chain connects TRBV10-3 to TRBJ1-3; D possibly corresponds to TRBD1 (5 bases). CDR1 is ENHRY, CDR2 SYGVKD, per germline. V dropped 6 bases and J dropped 4 bases, with 7 bases sitting between them. The CDR3 runs 12 residues. The CDR3 coding sequence is TGTGCCATCAGAGGGGAGGGAAACACCATATATTTT. Protein product: CAIRGEGNTIYF.

This clone has a handful of counts. The chain recombines TRBV27 with TRBJ1-6; D is perhaps TRBD1 (6 bases). Looked up from germline, CDR1 is MNHEY and CDR2 is SMNVEV (reference sequence). This CDR3 is 13 amino acids long. V lost 5 bases and J lost 10, with 12 bases in between. The DNA of the CDR3 is TGTGCCAGCAGTAGGCCAGGGGAATCACCCCTCCACTTT. Translation gives CASSRPGESPLHF.

This clone was detected only once. The chain recombines TRBV6-6 with TRBJ2-5; 7 nucleotides match TRBD2. The CDR3 runs 15 residues. CDR1 and CDR2 from the germline V gene are MNHNY and SVGAGI (reference sequence). With V trimmed by 0 bases and J by 4 bases, 5 bases remained unmatched. Here the CDR3 DNA reads TGTGCCAGCAGTTACTCAGGACTAGATGGAGAGACCCAGTACTTC. It yields the protein CASSYSGLDGETQYF.

The V gene is TRBV7-9, the J gene TRBJ2-1; tentative D call: TRBD2 (6 bases). Germline CDR1 SEHNR, CDR2 FQNEAQ (reference sequence). V was shortened by 5 bases and J by 9 bases, with 20 bases between the two germline ends. The CDR3 is 15 amino acids. The CDR3 coding sequence is TGTGCCAGCAGCCGGAGGGCAGGCTCCCTTCTTGAGCAGTTCTTC. It yields the protein CASSRRAGSLLEQFF.

The J gene is TRBJ2-7, the V gene TRBV9; TRBD1 might be the D (6 bases). The CDR3 covers 15 residues. Trimming pared 0 bases from V and 2 bases from J, leaving 12 bases between. Germline V gives CDR1 SGDLS, CDR2 YYNGEE. The CDR3 reads CASSVDHNRAYEQYF. The CDR3 DNA reads TGTGCCAGCAGCGTAGATCACAACAGGGCCTACGAGCAGTACTTC.

This chain connects TRBV18 to TRBJ2-7; unclear D gene. This CDR3 spans 15 amino acids. The germline V gene has CDR1 KGHSH and CDR2 LQKENI. V lost 2 bases to trimming and J lost 6 bases, with 17 bases between them. The CDR3 nucleotides are TGTGCCAGCTCACCAAGGGCCAGACTTCTCCCCGAGCAGTACTTC. Translation gives CASSPRARLLPEQYF. Variable domain in full (rest from reference TRBV18 and TRBJ2-7): NAGVMQNPRHLVRRRGQEARLRCSPMKGHSHVYWYRQLPEEGLKFMVYLQKENIIDESGMPKERFSAEFPKEGPSILRIQQVVRGDSAAYFCASSPRARLLPEQYFGPGTRLTVT.

This chain uses TRBV7-9 with TRBJ2-1, with D perhaps matching TRBD2 (5 bases). Trimming cost V 0 bases and J 6 bases, with 15 bases left between them. The CDR3 is 16 residues long. CDR1 is SEHNR, CDR2 FQNEAQ, per germline (reference sequence). CDR3 in DNA: TGTGCCAGCAGCTTAGCTGTAACTAGTCCGGGCAATGAGCAGTTCTTC. This encodes CASSLAVTSPGNEQFF. The full variable domain, its missing parts supplied by reference TRBV7-9 and TRBJ2-1, is DTGVSQNPRHKITKRGQNVTFRCDPISEHNRLYWYRQTLGQGPEFLTYFQNEAQLEKSRLLSDRFSAERPKGSFSTLEIQRTEQGDSAMYLCASSLAVTSPGNEQFFGPGTRLTVL.

The chain combines TRBV28 with TRBJ2-7; perhaps TRBD2 as D (5 bases). The CDR3 spans 12 residues. Trimming stripped 6 bases from V and 5 bases from J, with 11 bases between. The V gene's germline CDR1 is MDHEN and CDR2 SYDVKM. The CDR3 bases are TGTGCCAGCAGGGAGGTGCAGCACGAGCAGTACTTC. Its protein product is CASREVQHEQYF.

This chain uses TRBV7-7 with TRBJ2-2; D unclear. V was pared by 4 bases and J by 4 bases, with 10 bases between. The CDR3 loop spans 14 amino acids. Germline V lookup: CDR1 SSHAT, CDR2 FNYEAQ (reference sequence). The CDR3 here is CASSYYEGTGELFF. The CDR3 DNA reads TGTGCCAGCAGCTATTATGAAGGCACCGGGGAGCTGTTTTTT.

The chain is built from TRBV7-6 and TRBJ1-6; a possible D gene is TRBD1 (5 bases). The CDR3 is 14 residues long. Germline loops: CDR1 SGHVS, CDR2 FNYEAQ. The V and J ends lost 0 bases and 9 bases respectively, with 9 bases between them. CDR3 region: CASSLAPGGSPLHF. CDR3 nucleotides: TGTGCCAGCAGCTTAGCCCCGGGGGGTTCACCCCTCCACTTT.

The gene calls are TRBV5-1 and TRBJ2-7, with 11 nucleotides matching TRBD2. V lost 4 bases and J lost 5; bases outside the gene matches: 5. The CDR3 is made up of 14 amino acids. CDR1 and CDR2 (germline): SGHRS, YFSETQ. The CDR3 nucleotides are TGCGCCAGCAGCCAGACTAGCGGGAACCACGAGCAGTACTTC. Translated: CASSQTSGNHEQYF.

This sequence joins TRBV28 and TRBJ2-1; maybe TRBD2 (5 bases). The CDR3 spans 16 residues. CDR1 and CDR2 from the germline V gene are MDHEN and SYDVKM. V was clipped by 4 bases and J by 0 bases, with 13 bases between them. Here the CDR3 reads CASSSPGRSSYNEQFF. As DNA, the CDR3 is TGTGCCAGCAGTTCCCCGGGAAGGAGCTCCTACAATGAGCAGTTCTTC.

This clone was recorded a few times. V gene TRBV25-1 combines with J gene TRBJ2-5, with TRBD1 identical over 7 bases. Germline V gene lookup returns CDR1 MGHDK and CDR2 SYGVNS. V lost 6 bases to trimming and J lost 4 bases; unmatched junction nucleotides: 5. The CDR3 is 13 residues long. CDR3 in amino acids: CASRRGLGETQYF. CDR3 DNA sequence: TGTGCCAGCAGAAGGGGGCTGGGAGAGACCCAGTACTTC.

The genes are TRBV10-3 and TRBJ2-7, with a possible D match to TRBD1 (6 bases). CDR1 and CDR2 (germline): ENHRY, SYGVKD. V was trimmed by 4 bases and J by 5 bases, leaving 12 bases between them. This CDR3 region has 13 residues. Here the CDR3 DNA reads TGTGCCATCAGTGTATCAGGGGAGAACGAGCAGTACTTC. This codes for CAISVSGENEQYF.

The chain links TRBV28 to TRBJ2-7, with TRBD2 as a possible D gene (6 bases). The CDR3 is made up of 14 amino acids. CDR1 is MDHEN and CDR2 is SYDVKM in the germline V gene. Trimming removed 3 bases at V and 3 bases at J, with 12 bases between. The CDR3: CASSLFRRDYEQYF. The CDR3 DNA reads TGTGCCAGCAGTTTGTTTAGGAGGGACTACGAGCAGTACTTC. Variable domain in full (rest from reference TRBV28 and TRBJ2-7): DVKVTQSSRYLVKRTGEKVFLECVQDMDHENMFWYRQDPGLGLRLIYFSYDVKMKEKGDIPEGYSVSREKKERFSLILESASTNQTSMYLCASSLFRRDYEQYFGPGTRLTVT.

The CDR3, as DNA: TGTGCCAGCAGTGATTGGGGGTGGGGCAATCAGCCCCAGCATTTT. The encoded protein is CASSDWGWGNQPQHF. The V gene is TRBV2, the J gene TRBJ1-5; the D gene is possibly TRBD1 (5 bases). Between the trimmed V and J ends, which lost 3 bases and 2 bases, there was a span of 11 bases. There are 15 residues in the CDR3. Germline CDR1 and CDR2: SNHLY and FYNNEI. The entire variable domain, with the rest obtained from reference TRBV2 and TRBJ1-5, is as follows: EPEVTQTPSHQVTQMGQEVILRCVPISNHLYFYWYRQILGQKVEFLVSFYNNEISEKSEIFDDQFSVERPDGSNFTLKIRSTKLEDSAMYFCASSDWGWGNQPQHFGDGTRLSIL.

In its sample, this clone was seen once. The chain is built from TRBV9 and TRBJ2-1; weak D call: TRBD2 (5 bases). V dropped 4 bases and J dropped 4 bases, with 9 bases sitting between them. The germline V gene encodes CDR1 SGDLS and CDR2 YYNGEE. This CDR3 comprises 13 residues. CDR3 region: CASSRTSYNEQFF. CDR3 sequence (DNA): TGTGCCAGCAGCCGGACTTCTTACAATGAGCAGTTCTTC. Full variable domain (missing parts from reference TRBV9 and TRBJ2-1): DSGVTQTPKHLITATGQRVTLRCSPRSGDLSVYWYQQSLDQGLQFLIQYYNGEERAKGNILERFSAQQFPDLHSELNLSSLELGDSALYFCASSRTSYNEQFFGPGTRLTVL.

V usage is TRBV7-2 and J usage is TRBJ2-1, with D uncertain. This CDR3 has 12 residues. From germline, CDR1 is SGHTA and CDR2 FQGNSA. The germline V and J ends were trimmed by 5 bases and 15 bases, with 17 bases remaining between them. This CDR3 is CASSPPSQRLFF. CDR3 sequence (DNA): TGTGCCAGCAGCCCCCCGAGTCAGAGGCTGTTCTTC. Drawing the rest from reference TRBV7-2 and TRBJ2-1, the complete variable domain is GAGVSQSPSNKVTEKGKDVELRCDPISGHTALYWYRQSLGQGLEFLIYFQGNSAPDKSGLPSDRFSAERTGGSVSTLTIQRTQQEDSAVYLCASSPPSQRLFFGPGTRLTVL.

This clone was detected a few times. The chain uses TRBV18 and TRBJ1-4; D is uncertain. Deletions cut 4 bases from V and 3 bases from J, with 9 bases between. The CDR3 covers 14 residues. Germline V CDR1 and CDR2: KGHSH, LQKENI. This CDR3 reads CASSQGGSNEKLFF. The DNA for the CDR3 is TGTGCCAGCTCACAGGGAGGGTCTAATGAAAAACTGTTTTTT.

The chain recombines TRBV7-2 with TRBJ2-7; 9 nucleotides match TRBD1. Looked up from germline, CDR1 is SGHTA and CDR2 is FQGNSA. The length of the CDR3 is 15 residues. V lost 1 base to trimming and J lost 3 bases; unmatched junction nucleotides: 4. The CDR3 here is CASSLDPGQGYEQYF. For the CDR3, the DNA is TGTGCCAGCAGCTTAGATCCGGGACAGGGCTACGAGCAGTACTTC.

J is TRBJ1-5 and V is TRBV4-1; TRBD1 agrees at 9 bases. The CDR3 covers 14 residues. Looked up from germline, CDR1 is MGHRA and CDR2 is YSYEKL. J gave up 7 bases and V 1 base, and 2 bases lay outside the gene matches. The CDR3 sequence: CASSQATGGQPQHF. The CDR3 DNA reads as TGCGCCAGCAGCCAAGCGACAGGGGGACAGCCCCAGCATTTT.

With regard to this clone: The identical CDR3 is also encoded by other nucleotide sequences in the sample. The chain is built from TRBV10-3 and TRBJ1-5; D is unresolved. V lost 3 bases and J 7 bases, leaving 7 bases between the germline ends. From germline, CDR1 is ENHRY and CDR2 SYGVKD. The CDR3 contains 12 residues. The CDR3 sequence: CAISDRNQPQHF. The CDR3 DNA is TGTGCCATCAGTGACAGGAACCAGCCCCAGCATTTT.

This clone came up a few times. This chain uses TRBV7-2 with TRBJ1-2, with 7 bases aligning to TRBD1. Unmatched junction bases numbered 0, after V lost 4 bases and J lost 4 bases. The germline CDR1 and CDR2 sequences are SGHTA and FQGNSA. The CDR3 has 12 amino acids. CDR3 sequence reads: CASSWDSYGYTF. The CDR3 DNA reads as TGTGCCAGCAGCTGGGACAGCTATGGCTACACCTTC. Looking up the rest from reference TRBV7-2 and TRBJ1-2 gives the full variable domain: GAGVSQSPSNKVTEKGKDVELRCDPISGHTALYWYRQSLGQGLEFLIYFQGNSAPDKSGLPSDRFSAERTGGSVSTLTIQRTQQEDSAVYLCASSWDSYGYTFGSGTRLTVV.

The chain couples TRBV5-1 to TRBJ1-2; TRBD1 aligns across 7 bases. The CDR3 has 13 residues. Trimming removed 3 bases from V and 8 bases from J; junction bases left unmatched: 7. Germline assignment: CDR1 SGHRS and CDR2 YFSETQ. CDR3 DNA sequence: TGCGCCAGCAGCTCCCCGGGACAGCAGGGCTACACCTTC. It encodes CASSSPGQQGYTF. The full variable domain, rest sourced from reference TRBV5-1 and TRBJ1-2, is KAGVTQTPRYLIKTRGQQVTLSCSPISGHRSVSWYQQTPGQGLQFLFEYFSETQRNKGNFPGRFSGRQFSNSRSEMNVSTLELGDSALYLCASSSPGQQGYTFGSGTRLTVV.

The gene calls are TRBV6-5 and TRBJ2-7, with D possibly matching TRBD1 (6 bases). The CDR3 length is 15 residues. V was trimmed by 6 bases and J by 0 bases, leaving 15 bases between them. Looked up from germline, CDR1 is MNHEY and CDR2 is SVGAGI. The CDR3 DNA sequence: TGTGCCAGCAGGTCACCGGGACAATCCTCCTACGAGCAGTACTTC. Protein product: CASRSPGQSSYEQYF.

This chain links TRBV5-6 with TRBJ2-1, with TRBD1 matching over 7 bases. The CDR3 is made up of 14 amino acids. Losses at the gene ends were 0 bases for V and 6 bases for J; bases not matched to a gene: 3. Germline CDR1 is SGHDT and CDR2 is YYEEEE. This CDR3 is CASSLVQGLNEQFF. CDR3 sequence (DNA): TGTGCCAGCAGCTTGGTACAGGGGCTCAATGAGCAGTTCTTC.

The J gene is TRBJ2-1, the V gene TRBV7-6; D is perhaps TRBD2 (5 bases). V gave up 1 base and J gave up 6 bases, with 10 bases separating them. The CDR3 spans 14 residues. Germline-derived CDR1 and CDR2 are SGHVS and FNYEAQ. This chain's CDR3 is CASSLEGEGNEQFF. DNA of the CDR3: TGTGCCAGCAGCTTAGAAGGTGAGGGCAATGAGCAGTTCTTC.

This chain joins TRBV2 and TRBJ2-7, with D possibly TRBD1 on 5 matching bases. This CDR3 spans 13 amino acids. Germline V gives CDR1 SNHLY, CDR2 FYNNEI. With 2 bases removed from V and 2 bases from J, the gap between germline ends came to 7 bases. The CDR3 spells CASSERQPYEQYF. Here the CDR3 DNA reads TGTGCCAGCAGTGAACGACAGCCCTACGAGCAGTACTTC.

The chain joins TRBV19 to TRBJ2-7; no firm D call. Germline-derived CDR1 and CDR2 are LNHDA and SQIVND (reference sequence). V was trimmed by 3 bases and J by 9 bases, leaving 24 bases between them. The CDR3 contains 16 residues. CDR3 sequence (DNA): TGTGCCAGTAGTATCACCTACAGAGAACCCCAGCAAGGGCAGTACTTC. Encoded protein: CASSITYREPQQGQYF.